This TCR beta chain was identified in a study of shared clonotypes between healthy human individuals. General study results and limits: The genetic and exposure-history diversity represented was limited by few donors.

Some clones are missing from TCRdb's copy, which holds only in-frame ones; the method was immunoSEQ multiplex PCR. In the table there are some 2,500,000 clones, 85% to 95% of which are singletons. The sample holds one count of this clone. Its specificity is unknown. The CDR3 has 11 residues. Germline CDR1 SQVTM, CDR2 ANQGSEA. V gave up 4 bases and J gave up 10 bases, with 13 bases separating them. The chain combines TRBV29-1 with TRBJ2-5; tentatively, D is TRBD2 (5 bases). The source of this sequence is a man younger than 30 in good health. Some clones in this sample may be carry-over from other donors' samples. Source material: naive CD4+ T cells from PBMCs. Indicated subset: CD45RA+ positively selected. In nucleotides, the CDR3 is TGCAGCGTTGGAGGCGGGCGAGACCAGTACTTC. It specifies CSVGGGRDQYF.